The source of this T cell receptor (beta chain) is a study of blood T cell repertoires in COVID-19. Study in general: Sources were T cells, B-cell-depleted T cells, or PBMCs; the material itself was cDNA or gDNA.

V lost 2 bases to trimming and J lost 1 base; unmatched junction nucleotides: 2. CDR1 is SGHTA, CDR2 FQGNSA, per germline. This CDR3 region has 14 residues. Seattle researchers signed up patients amid active infection and tracked them longitudinally. Some clones are missing from TCRdb's copy, which holds only in-frame ones; the method was immunoSEQ multiplex PCR. The sample records some 250,000 clones, around 90% being singletons. V and J are TRBV7-2 and TRBJ2-7, with 7 bases lining up with TRBD2. The receptor comes from an older woman with COVID-19, enrolled during active disease. Material: peripheral blood. CDR3 loop: CASSLTAGSYEQYF. In nucleotides, the CDR3 is TGTGCCAGCAGCTTAACAGCGGGATCCTACGAGCAGTACTTC.